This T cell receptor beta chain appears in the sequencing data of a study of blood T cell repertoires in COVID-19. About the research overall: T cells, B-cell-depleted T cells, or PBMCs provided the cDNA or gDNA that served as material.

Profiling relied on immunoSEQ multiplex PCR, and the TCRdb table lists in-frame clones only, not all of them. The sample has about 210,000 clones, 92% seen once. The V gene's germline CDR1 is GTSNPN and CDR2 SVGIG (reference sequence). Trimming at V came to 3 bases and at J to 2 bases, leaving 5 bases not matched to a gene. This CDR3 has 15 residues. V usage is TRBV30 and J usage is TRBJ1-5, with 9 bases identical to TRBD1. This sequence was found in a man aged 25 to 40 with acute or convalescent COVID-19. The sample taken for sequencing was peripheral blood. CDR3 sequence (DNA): TGTGCCTGGAGGTTGACAGGGGGAGGCAATCAGCCCCAGCATTTT. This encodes CAWRLTGGGNQPQHF.